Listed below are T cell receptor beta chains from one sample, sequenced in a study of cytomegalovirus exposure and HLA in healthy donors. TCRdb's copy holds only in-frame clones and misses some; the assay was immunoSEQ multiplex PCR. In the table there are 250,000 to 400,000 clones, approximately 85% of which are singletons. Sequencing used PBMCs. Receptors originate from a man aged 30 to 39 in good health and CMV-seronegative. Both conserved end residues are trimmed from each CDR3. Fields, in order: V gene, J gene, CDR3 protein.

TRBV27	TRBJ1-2	ASSLNANGYGYT
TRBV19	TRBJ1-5	ASGSAGVGQPQH
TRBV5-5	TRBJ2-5	ASSFLGRGIQETQY
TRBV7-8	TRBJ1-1	ASSFRDRAMNTEAF
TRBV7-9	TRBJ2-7	ASSLVQTYEQY
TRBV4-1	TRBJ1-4	ASSPGHNEKLF
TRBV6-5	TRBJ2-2	ASSSIAVGELF
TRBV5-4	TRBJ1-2	ASSPLNFGAAGYGYT
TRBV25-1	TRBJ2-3	ASSELAGGGADTQY
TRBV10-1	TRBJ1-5	ASSESGSVQPQH
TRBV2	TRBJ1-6	ASGSGNSPLH
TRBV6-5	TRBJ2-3	ASSYRGGRTDTQY
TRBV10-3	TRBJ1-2	AIWGTESRYT
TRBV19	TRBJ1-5	ASTLNGGTGHQPQH
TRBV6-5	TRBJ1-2	ASSSGQGGGYT
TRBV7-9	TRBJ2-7	ASSPAGADEQY
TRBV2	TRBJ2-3	ASSTDLRLAAADTQY
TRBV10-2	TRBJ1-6	ASSESENSPLH
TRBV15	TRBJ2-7	ATSRDRVYEQY
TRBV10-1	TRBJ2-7	ASQRTGTREQY
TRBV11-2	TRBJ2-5	ASSLLVASKQTQY
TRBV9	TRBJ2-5	ASSVDMFQETQY